This is a list of T cell receptor beta chains from one sample in a study of Ad26.COV2.S vaccination and SARS-CoV-2 variants. Libraries were prepared by immunoSEQ multiplex PCR; TCRdb keeps only in-frame clonotypes and omits some of them. The sample holds over 400,000 clones, 90% seen once. The sample in question was peripheral blood, obtained in a trial of Ad26.COV2.S vaccine versus placebo. The receptor set was obtained from a person between 18 and 59 years old who received the Ad26.COV2.S COVID-19 vaccine or a placebo. CDR3s include the opening cysteine and the closing phenylalanine or tryptophan. D genes are given only for firm matches. For some rows the clone size is stated as once, few or many, or as a class when expanded; others skip it.

V gene: TRBV5-5; D gene: TRBD1; clone size: -; J gene: TRBJ2-2; CDR3 DNA: TGTGCCAGCAGCTTGGCAGGGGGCAACACCGGGGAGCTGTTTTTT; CDR3 protein: CASSLAGGNTGELFF
V gene: TRBV7-2; D gene: TRBD2; clone size: once; J gene: TRBJ2-7; CDR3 DNA: TGTGCCAGCAGCTTAGATCCTAGCGGAGCCTACGAGCAGTACTTC; CDR3 protein: CASSLDPSGAYEQYF
V gene: TRBV7-2; D gene: -; clone size: -; J gene: TRBJ2-7; CDR3 DNA: TGTGCCAGCAGCTTCCAGGGCCACGAGCAGTACTTC; CDR3 protein: CASSFQGHEQYF
V gene: TRBV7-9; D gene: -; clone size: -; J gene: TRBJ2-7; CDR3 DNA: TGTGCCAGCAGCTCATCCGGGAACACCTACGAGCAGTACTTC; CDR3 protein: CASSSSGNTYEQYF
V gene: TRBV5-8; D gene: -; clone size: -; J gene: TRBJ1-2; CDR3 DNA: TGTGCCAGCAGCTTGCTTTTGGGCTACACCTTC; CDR3 protein: CASSLLLGYTF
V gene: TRBV6-5; D gene: TRBD1; clone size: -; J gene: TRBJ1-5; CDR3 DNA: TGTGCCAGCAAGATGGGACAGGGGAGCAATCAGCCCCAGCATTTT; CDR3 protein: CASKMGQGSNQPQHF
V gene: TRBV6-5; D gene: -; clone size: -; J gene: TRBJ2-7; CDR3 DNA: TGTGCCAGCAGTTACTCCCGGACTTACGAGCAGTACTTC; CDR3 protein: CASSYSRTYEQYF
V gene: TRBV5-1; D gene: TRBD1; clone size: once; J gene: TRBJ2-1; CDR3 DNA: TGCGCCAGCAGCTTGATTCACACAGGGGGCTTGGGAAATGAGCAGTTCTTC; CDR3 protein: CASSLIHTGGLGNEQFF
V gene: TRBV25-1; D gene: -; clone size: -; J gene: TRBJ1-2; CDR3 DNA: TGTGCCAGCAGAGGGGGATCTAACTATGGCTACACCTTC; CDR3 protein: CASRGGSNYGYTF
V gene: TRBV28; D gene: -; clone size: -; J gene: TRBJ2-5; CDR3 DNA: TGTGCCAGCATGGACAGAATAGAGACCCAGTACTTC; CDR3 protein: CASMDRIETQYF
V gene: TRBV18; D gene: TRBD2; clone size: -; J gene: TRBJ2-7; CDR3 DNA: TGTGCCAGCTCACCAAGTTTAAGCGGGAGGGGCGAGCAGTACTTC; CDR3 protein: CASSPSLSGRGEQYF
V gene: TRBV18; D gene: TRBD2; clone size: -; J gene: TRBJ2-7; CDR3 DNA: TGTGCCAGCTCACCACGGACTAGCGATTACGAGCAGTACTTC; CDR3 protein: CASSPRTSDYEQYF
V gene: TRBV29-1; D gene: -; clone size: -; J gene: TRBJ2-7; CDR3 DNA: TGCAGCGTTGCGGGGACGGACTACGAGCAGTACTTC; CDR3 protein: CSVAGTDYEQYF
V gene: TRBV11-2; D gene: TRBD2; clone size: -; J gene: TRBJ2-1; CDR3 DNA: TGTGCCAGCAGCATCAGGACTAGCGGTCACAATGAGCAGTTCTTC; CDR3 protein: CASSIRTSGHNEQFF
V gene: TRBV15; D gene: -; clone size: -; J gene: TRBJ2-7; CDR3 DNA: TGTGCCACCAGCAGGGATGAGGGCTACGAGCAGTACTTC; CDR3 protein: CATSRDEGYEQYF
V gene: TRBV6-5; D gene: TRBD2; clone size: -; J gene: TRBJ2-1; CDR3 DNA: TGTGCCACTCAGGCGCCTAGCGGATACAATGAGCAGTTCTTC; CDR3 protein: CATQAPSGYNEQFF
V gene: TRBV19; D gene: TRBD2; clone size: once; J gene: TRBJ2-3; CDR3 DNA: TGTGCCAGTAGACGCCGGGTAGCGGGAGGATCAGATACGCAGTATTTT; CDR3 protein: CASRRRVAGGSDTQYF
V gene: TRBV11-2; D gene: -; clone size: -; J gene: TRBJ2-7; CDR3 DNA: TGTGCCAGCAGCTTAGTGGGGTATACCTACGAGCAGTACTTC; CDR3 protein: CASSLVGYTYEQYF
V gene: TRBV7-8; D gene: TRBD2; clone size: -; J gene: TRBJ2-1; CDR3 DNA: TGTGCCAGCAGAGACAGCGGGATGGCCGAGCAGTTCTTC; CDR3 protein: CASRDSGMAEQFF
V gene: TRBV6-6; D gene: -; clone size: -; J gene: TRBJ1-6; CDR3 DNA: TGTGCCAGCAGTTACCGGGGTGAGAATTCACCCCTCCACTTT; CDR3 protein: CASSYRGENSPLHF
V gene: TRBV29-1; D gene: TRBD2; clone size: -; J gene: TRBJ2-1; CDR3 DNA: TGCAGCGCGGGGCCAGCGGGAAGGAATGAGCAGTTCTTC; CDR3 protein: CSAGPAGRNEQFF
V gene: TRBV19; D gene: -; clone size: -; J gene: TRBJ1-3; CDR3 DNA: TGTGCCAGTAGGACAGCACACTCTGGAAACACCATATATTTT; CDR3 protein: CASRTAHSGNTIYF
V gene: TRBV3-1/TRBV3-2; D gene: -; clone size: -; J gene: TRBJ2-7; CDR3 DNA: TGTGCCAGCAGCCGGTGGGGGCCCTCCACGTCCTACGAGCAGTACTTC; CDR3 protein: CASSRWGPSTSYEQYF
V gene: TRBV12-3/TRBV12-4; D gene: TRBD1; clone size: -; J gene: TRBJ1-5; CDR3 DNA: TGTGCCAGCAGCCGGACAGGGGTCCAGCCCCAGCATTTT; CDR3 protein: CASSRTGVQPQHF
V gene: TRBV13; D gene: -; clone size: -; J gene: TRBJ1-5; CDR3 DNA: TGTGCCAGCAGTTATACCGGGGAACCGGCCCGGCCCCAGCATTTT; CDR3 protein: CASSYTGEPARPQHF
V gene: TRBV2; D gene: TRBD2; clone size: -; J gene: TRBJ2-3; CDR3 DNA: TGTGCCAGCAGTGAAGGACTAGCGGGGAGCACAGATACGCAGTATTTT; CDR3 protein: CASSEGLAGSTDTQYF
V gene: TRBV5-8; D gene: -; clone size: -; J gene: TRBJ2-1; CDR3 DNA: TGTGCCAGCAGCCCCTCAGATCGGGATTTTAATGAGCAGTTCTTC; CDR3 protein: CASSPSDRDFNEQFF
V gene: TRBV7-3; D gene: -; clone size: -; J gene: TRBJ2-7; CDR3 DNA: TGTGCCAGCAGTCAAAGCAGGCACTCCTACGAGCAGTACTTC; CDR3 protein: CASSQSRHSYEQYF
V gene: TRBV4-1; D gene: -; clone size: -; J gene: TRBJ1-4; CDR3 DNA: TGCGCCAGCAGCCCTTCCGGCAGGATCGGTGAAAAACTGTTTTTT; CDR3 protein: CASSPSGRIGEKLFF
V gene: TRBV2; D gene: TRBD2; clone size: -; J gene: TRBJ2-7; CDR3 DNA: TGTGCCAGCAGTACTACTAGCGAATCTAACTACGAGCAGTACTTC; CDR3 protein: CASSTTSESNYEQYF
V gene: TRBV4-3; D gene: -; clone size: -; J gene: TRBJ2-7; CDR3 DNA: TGCGCCAGCAGCCAAGATCTGGCGGTTGATGGCGTTCGGTACTTC; CDR3 protein: CASSQDLAVDGVRYF
V gene: TRBV6-5; D gene: TRBD2; clone size: -; J gene: TRBJ2-7; CDR3 DNA: TGTGCCAGCAGTTTCGAGCGGGAGTACGAGCAGTACTTC; CDR3 protein: CASSFEREYEQYF
V gene: TRBV29-1; D gene: TRBD1; clone size: -; J gene: TRBJ2-5; CDR3 DNA: TGCAGCGTTAAAGGGCGACAGGGGCCTTGGGAGACCCAGTACTTC; CDR3 protein: CSVKGRQGPWETQYF
V gene: TRBV11-3; D gene: TRBD2; clone size: -; J gene: TRBJ2-1; CDR3 DNA: TGTGCCAGCAGCGGACTAGCGGGCAATGAGCAGTTCTTC; CDR3 protein: CASSGLAGNEQFF
V gene: TRBV19; D gene: TRBD1; clone size: -; J gene: TRBJ1-4; CDR3 DNA: TGTGCCACCAACCGGGACAGGGGAGAAAAACTGTTTTTT; CDR3 protein: CATNRDRGEKLFF
V gene: TRBV12-2; D gene: -; clone size: -; J gene: TRBJ2-1; CDR3 DNA: TGTGCAAGTCGCTTAGTAAGTTTAAGCGCACAACCGTGTGAGCAGTTCTTC; CDR3 protein: CASRLVSLSAQPCEQFF
V gene: TRBV2; D gene: TRBD2; clone size: -; J gene: TRBJ2-1; CDR3 DNA: TGTGCCCGCCAAAGTAGCGGGAGGGCGAATGAGCAGTTCTTC; CDR3 protein: CARQSSGRANEQFF
V gene: TRBV7-9; D gene: -; clone size: -; J gene: TRBJ2-7; CDR3 DNA: TGTGCCAGCAGCAGGCCGGGGGTACCGGGCGAGCAGTACTTC; CDR3 protein: CASSRPGVPGEQYF
V gene: TRBV29-1; D gene: TRBD1; clone size: -; J gene: TRBJ1-2; CDR3 DNA: TGCAGCGTCCCTGGGACAGATGACACCTTTAACTATGGCTACACCTTC; CDR3 protein: CSVPGTDDTFNYGYTF
V gene: TRBV7-2; D gene: -; clone size: -; J gene: TRBJ2-7; CDR3 DNA: TGTGCCAGCAGCTTAGCGGGCCACTACGAGCAGTACTTC; CDR3 protein: CASSLAGHYEQYF
V gene: TRBV7-3; D gene: TRBD1; clone size: -; J gene: TRBJ1-1; CDR3 DNA: TGTGCCAGCAGTAGACAGGGGAACACTGAAGCTTTCTTT; CDR3 protein: CASSRQGNTEAFF
V gene: TRBV27; D gene: -; clone size: once; J gene: TRBJ2-4; CDR3 DNA: TGTGCCAGCAAAGGAGCCAGAAAAAACATTCAGTACTTC; CDR3 protein: CASKGARKNIQYF
V gene: TRBV7-2; D gene: TRBD2; clone size: -; J gene: TRBJ2-2; CDR3 DNA: TGTGCCAGCAGCTTAGCGGGAGGGGTCACCGGGGAGCTGTTTTTT; CDR3 protein: CASSLAGGVTGELFF
V gene: TRBV13; D gene: -; clone size: -; J gene: TRBJ2-2; CDR3 DNA: TGTGCCAGCAGCTCAGGGTTGGCCGGGGAGCTGTTTTTT; CDR3 protein: CASSSGLAGELFF
V gene: TRBV19; D gene: TRBD2; clone size: -; J gene: TRBJ2-3; CDR3 DNA: TGTGCCAGTACACGGACTAGCGGGAAAGGGGCAGATACGCAGTATTTT; CDR3 protein: CASTRTSGKGADTQYF
V gene: TRBV12-3/TRBV12-4; D gene: TRBD1; clone size: -; J gene: TRBJ2-7; CDR3 DNA: TGTGCCAGCAGTTTGGACAGGAGATACGAGCAGTACTTC; CDR3 protein: CASSLDRRYEQYF
V gene: TRBV28; D gene: -; clone size: -; J gene: TRBJ2-3; CDR3 DNA: TGTGCCAGCAGTTTAGGCTGGGGTCGGGTGGCAGATACGCAGTATTTT; CDR3 protein: CASSLGWGRVADTQYF
V gene: TRBV27; D gene: TRBD2; clone size: -; J gene: TRBJ2-7; CDR3 DNA: TGTGCCAGCAGTTTAAGCGGGGCGAGAACCTACGAGCAGTACTTC; CDR3 protein: CASSLSGARTYEQYF
V gene: TRBV7-9; D gene: -; clone size: -; J gene: TRBJ2-2; CDR3 DNA: TGTGCCAGCAGCCGAAAAGTCGCCGGGACGGGGAACACCGGGGAGCTGTTTTTT; CDR3 protein: CASSRKVAGTGNTGELFF
V gene: TRBV7-6; D gene: -; clone size: few; J gene: TRBJ1-1; CDR3 DNA: TGTGCCAGCAGCTTAGGAGGCCTGAACACTGAAGCTTTCTTT; CDR3 protein: CASSLGGLNTEAFF
V gene: TRBV11-2; D gene: -; clone size: -; J gene: TRBJ2-1; CDR3 DNA: TGTGCCAGCAGCTTAGGAACAGAGTACAATGAGCAGTTCTTC; CDR3 protein: CASSLGTEYNEQFF
V gene: TRBV5-4; D gene: -; clone size: -; J gene: TRBJ2-1; CDR3 DNA: TGTGCCAGCAGCTTGTCGAAGGGGGTGCCTGAGCAGTTCTTC; CDR3 protein: CASSLSKGVPEQFF
V gene: TRBV4-1; D gene: -; clone size: -; J gene: TRBJ2-7; CDR3 DNA: TGCGCCAGCAGCCAAGGAATTACAGGTTTGATTGAGCAGTACTTC; CDR3 protein: CASSQGITGLIEQYF
V gene: TRBV5-6; D gene: -; clone size: -; J gene: TRBJ2-7; CDR3 DNA: TGTGCCAGCAGCCCCCCGGGACGGGTAACCTACGAGCAGTACTTC; CDR3 protein: CASSPPGRVTYEQYF
V gene: TRBV5-6; D gene: TRBD1; clone size: few; J gene: TRBJ2-5; CDR3 DNA: TGTGCCAGCAGCTCCGGGACAGGGGGCCGGGAGACCCAGTACTTC; CDR3 protein: CASSSGTGGRETQYF
V gene: TRBV5-1; D gene: -; clone size: -; J gene: TRBJ1-2; CDR3 DNA: TGCGCCAGCAGCCGGGGAAACAGGGAAGACTATGGCTACACCTTC; CDR3 protein: CASSRGNREDYGYTF
V gene: TRBV15; D gene: TRBD2; clone size: -; J gene: TRBJ2-7; CDR3 DNA: TGTGCCACCAGCAGAGTTACTAGCGGGATCTACGAGCAGTACTTC; CDR3 protein: CATSRVTSGIYEQYF
V gene: TRBV7-9; D gene: TRBD2; clone size: -; J gene: TRBJ2-3; CDR3 DNA: TGTGCCAGCAGCTTAGCGGTCCTAGCGGGCAGCACAGATACGCAGTATTTT; CDR3 protein: CASSLAVLAGSTDTQYF
V gene: TRBV6-2/TRBV6-3; D gene: -; clone size: -; J gene: TRBJ2-3; CDR3 DNA: TGTGCCAGCAGTTACCGGGGATTGGGGCTAGCGTTAAATACGCAGTATTTT; CDR3 protein: CASSYRGLGLALNTQYF